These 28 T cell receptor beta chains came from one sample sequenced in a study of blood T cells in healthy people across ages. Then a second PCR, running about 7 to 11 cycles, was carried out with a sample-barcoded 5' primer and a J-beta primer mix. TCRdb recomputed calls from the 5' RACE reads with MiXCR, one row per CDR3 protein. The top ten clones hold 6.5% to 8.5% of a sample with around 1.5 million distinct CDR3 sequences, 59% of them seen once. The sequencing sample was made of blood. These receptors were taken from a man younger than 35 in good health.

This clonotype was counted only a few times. As DNA, the CDR3 is TGTGCCAGCAGTCCGCGGCACTCTGGGGCCAACGTCCTGACTTTC. As protein: CASSPRHSGANVLTF. V and J are TRBV12-3 or TRBV12-4 and TRBJ2-6; D not resolved. The length of the CDR3 is 15 residues. Trimming cost V 5 bases and J 0 bases, with 8 bases left between them.

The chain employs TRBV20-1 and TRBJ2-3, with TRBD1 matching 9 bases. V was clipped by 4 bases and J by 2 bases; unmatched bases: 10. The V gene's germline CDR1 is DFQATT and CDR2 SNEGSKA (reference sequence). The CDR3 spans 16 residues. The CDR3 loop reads CSATNLDRGSTDTQYF. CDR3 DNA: TGCAGTGCTACTAACTTAGACAGGGGGTCCACAGATACGCAGTATTTT.

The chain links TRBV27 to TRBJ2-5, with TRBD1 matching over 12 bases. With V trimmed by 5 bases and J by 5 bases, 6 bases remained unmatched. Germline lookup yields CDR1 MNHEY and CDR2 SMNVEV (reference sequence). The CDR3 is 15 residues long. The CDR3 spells CASSQTGTGGETQYF. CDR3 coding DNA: TGTGCCAGCAGTCAAACCGGGACAGGGGGCGAGACCCAGTACTTC.

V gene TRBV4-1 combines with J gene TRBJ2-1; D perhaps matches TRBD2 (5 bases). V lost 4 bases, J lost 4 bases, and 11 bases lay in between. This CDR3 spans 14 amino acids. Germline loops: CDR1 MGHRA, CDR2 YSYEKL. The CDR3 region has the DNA TGCGCCAGCAGCCCCGGGATACAGTACAATGAGCAGTTCTTC. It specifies CASSPGIQYNEQFF.

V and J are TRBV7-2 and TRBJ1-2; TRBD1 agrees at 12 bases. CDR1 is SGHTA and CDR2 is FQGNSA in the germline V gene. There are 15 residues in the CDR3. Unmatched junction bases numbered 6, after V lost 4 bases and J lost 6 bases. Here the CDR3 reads CASSSTGQGANGYTF. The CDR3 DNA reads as TGTGCCAGCAGCTCCACGGGACAGGGGGCGAATGGCTACACCTTC.

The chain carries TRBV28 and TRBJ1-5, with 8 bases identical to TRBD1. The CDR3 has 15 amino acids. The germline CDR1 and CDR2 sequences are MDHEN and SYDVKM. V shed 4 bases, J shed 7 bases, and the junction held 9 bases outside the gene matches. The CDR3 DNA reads TGTGCCAGCAGTTGGAGGACAGGGACGGAGCAGCCCCAGCATTTT. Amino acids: CASSWRTGTEQPQHF.

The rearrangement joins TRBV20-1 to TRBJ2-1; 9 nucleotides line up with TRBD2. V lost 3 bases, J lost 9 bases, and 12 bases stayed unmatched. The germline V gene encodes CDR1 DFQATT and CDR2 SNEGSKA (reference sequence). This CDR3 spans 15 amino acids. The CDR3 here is CSARVTSGWTGEQFF. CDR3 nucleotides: TGCAGTGCTAGGGTAACTAGCGGGTGGACCGGTGAGCAGTTCTTC.

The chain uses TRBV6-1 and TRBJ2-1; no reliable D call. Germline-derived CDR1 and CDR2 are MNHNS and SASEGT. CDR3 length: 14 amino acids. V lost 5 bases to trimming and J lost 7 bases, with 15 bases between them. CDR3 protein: CASSPRSNRNEQFF. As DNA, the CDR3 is TGTGCCAGCAGTCCCCGCTCAAATAGGAATGAGCAGTTCTTC.

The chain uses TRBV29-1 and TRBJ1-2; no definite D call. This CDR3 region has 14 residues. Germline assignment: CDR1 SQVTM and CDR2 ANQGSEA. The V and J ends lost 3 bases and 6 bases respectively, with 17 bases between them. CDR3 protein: CSVESPSPLDGYTF. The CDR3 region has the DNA TGCAGCGTTGAGTCCCCCTCTCCCTTGGATGGCTACACCTTC.

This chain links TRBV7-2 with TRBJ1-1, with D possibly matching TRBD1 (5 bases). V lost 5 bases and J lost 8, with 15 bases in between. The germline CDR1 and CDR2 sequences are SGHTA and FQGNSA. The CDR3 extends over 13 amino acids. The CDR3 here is CASSAQQGGEAFF. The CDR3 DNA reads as TGTGCCAGCAGCGCCCAGCAGGGCGGAGAAGCTTTCTTT.

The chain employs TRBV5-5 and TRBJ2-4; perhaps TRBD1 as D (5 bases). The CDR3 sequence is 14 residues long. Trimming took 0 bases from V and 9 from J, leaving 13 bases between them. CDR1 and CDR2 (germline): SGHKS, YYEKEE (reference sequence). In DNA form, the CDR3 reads TGTGCCAGCAGCTTGGGGGCAGGGCGCAGCATTCAGTACTTC. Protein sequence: CASSLGAGRSIQYF. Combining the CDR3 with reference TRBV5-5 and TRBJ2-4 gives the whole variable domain DAGVTQSPTHLIKTRGQQVTLRCSPISGHKSVSWYQQVLGQGPQFIFQYYEKEERGRGNFPDRFSARQFPNYSSELNVNALLLGDSALYLCASSLGAGRSIQYFGAGTRLSVL.

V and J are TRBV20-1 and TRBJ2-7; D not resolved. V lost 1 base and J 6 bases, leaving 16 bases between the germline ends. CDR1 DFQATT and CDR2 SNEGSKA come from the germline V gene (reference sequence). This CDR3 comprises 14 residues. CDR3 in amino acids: CSARAPSVRPEQYF. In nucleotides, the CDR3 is TGCAGTGCTAGAGCCCCCAGCGTTAGGCCCGAGCAGTACTTC.

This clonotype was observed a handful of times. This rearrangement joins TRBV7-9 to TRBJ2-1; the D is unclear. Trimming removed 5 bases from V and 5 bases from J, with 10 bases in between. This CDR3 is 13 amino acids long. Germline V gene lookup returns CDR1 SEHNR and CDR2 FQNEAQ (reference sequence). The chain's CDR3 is CASSPGRNNEQFF. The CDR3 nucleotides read TGTGCCAGCAGCCCCGGACGTAACAATGAGCAGTTCTTC.

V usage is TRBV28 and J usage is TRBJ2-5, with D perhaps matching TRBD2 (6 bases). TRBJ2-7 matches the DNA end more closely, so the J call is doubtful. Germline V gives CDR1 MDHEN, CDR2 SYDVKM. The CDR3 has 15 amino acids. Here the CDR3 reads CASSFGGRQFAEQYF. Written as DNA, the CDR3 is TGTGCCAGCAGTTTCGGGGGTCGACAGTTCGCCGAGCAGTACTTC.

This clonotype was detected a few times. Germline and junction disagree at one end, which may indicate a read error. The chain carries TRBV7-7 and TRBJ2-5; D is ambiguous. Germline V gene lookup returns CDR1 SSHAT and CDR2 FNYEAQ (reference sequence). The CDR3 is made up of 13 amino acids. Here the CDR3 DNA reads TGTGCTAGCAGCTTATCAGGTTGGGAGACCCAGTACTTC. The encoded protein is CASSLSGWETQYF.

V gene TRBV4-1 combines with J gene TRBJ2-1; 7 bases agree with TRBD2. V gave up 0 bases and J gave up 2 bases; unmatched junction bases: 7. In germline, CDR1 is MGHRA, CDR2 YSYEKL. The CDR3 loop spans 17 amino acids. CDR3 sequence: CASSQENRDYAYNEQFF. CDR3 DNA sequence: TGCGCCAGCAGCCAAGAAAACCGGGACTACGCCTACAATGAGCAGTTCTTC.

CDR3 region: CASTELAGKNIQYF. The DNA for the CDR3 is TGTGCCAGTACCGAACTAGCGGGCAAAAACATTCAGTACTTC. This sequence joins TRBV27 and TRBJ2-4; 9 bases are shared with TRBD2. V gave up 9 bases and J gave up 3 bases; unmatched junction bases: 6. Germline CDR1 reads MNHEY; CDR2 reads SMNVEV (reference sequence). This CDR3 contains 14 residues.

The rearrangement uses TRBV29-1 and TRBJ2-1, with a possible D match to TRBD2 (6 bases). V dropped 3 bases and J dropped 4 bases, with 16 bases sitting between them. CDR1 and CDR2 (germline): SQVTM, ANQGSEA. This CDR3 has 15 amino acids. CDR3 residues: CSVESGLALYNEQFF. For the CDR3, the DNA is TGCAGCGTTGAGAGTGGTCTAGCGCTTTACAATGAGCAGTTCTTC.

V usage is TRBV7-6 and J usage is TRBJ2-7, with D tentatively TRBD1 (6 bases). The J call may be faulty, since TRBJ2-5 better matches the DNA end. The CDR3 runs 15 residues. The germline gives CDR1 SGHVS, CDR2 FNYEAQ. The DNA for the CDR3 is TGTGCCAGCAGCTTAGGTCAGGGGCTAAAAGAGACCCAGTACTTC. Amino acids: CASSLGQGLKETQYF.

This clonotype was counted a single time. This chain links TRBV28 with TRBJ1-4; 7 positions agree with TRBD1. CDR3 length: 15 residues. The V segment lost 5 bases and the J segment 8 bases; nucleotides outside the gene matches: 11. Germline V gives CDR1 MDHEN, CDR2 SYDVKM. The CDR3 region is CASSGKGAPREKLFF. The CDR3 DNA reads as TGTGCCAGCAGTGGCAAGGGGGCGCCCCGGGAAAAACTGTTTTTT.

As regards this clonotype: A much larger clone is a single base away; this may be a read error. CDR3 bases: TGCGCCGGCAGCCACGGTGCCCTGGAGGGCTACACCTTC. Translating it yields CAGSHGALEGYTF. This chain links TRBV4-1 with TRBJ1-2; D not resolved. CDR1 is MGHRA and CDR2 is YSYEKL in the germline V gene. The CDR3 is made up of 13 amino acids.

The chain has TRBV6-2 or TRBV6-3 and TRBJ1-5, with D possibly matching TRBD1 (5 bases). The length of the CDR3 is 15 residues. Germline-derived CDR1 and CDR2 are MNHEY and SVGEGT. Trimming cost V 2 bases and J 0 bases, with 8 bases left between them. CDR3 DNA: TGTGCCAGCAGTTACGCACAGGATAGCAATCAGCCCCAGCATTTT. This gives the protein CASSYAQDSNQPQHF.

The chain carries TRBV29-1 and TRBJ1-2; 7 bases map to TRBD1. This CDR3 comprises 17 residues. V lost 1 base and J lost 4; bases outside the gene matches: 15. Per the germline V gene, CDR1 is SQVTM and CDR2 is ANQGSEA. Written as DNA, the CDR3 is TGCAGCGTTGAAGGGATACAACGAAAGGACAGGAGCTATGGCTACACCTTC. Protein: CSVEGIQRKDRSYGYTF.

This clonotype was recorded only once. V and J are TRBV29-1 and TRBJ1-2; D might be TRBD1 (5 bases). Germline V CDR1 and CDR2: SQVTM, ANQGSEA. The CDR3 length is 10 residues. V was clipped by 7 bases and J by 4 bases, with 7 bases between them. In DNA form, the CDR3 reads TGCAGCGATGACAGCTATGGCTACACCTTC. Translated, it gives CSDDSYGYTF.

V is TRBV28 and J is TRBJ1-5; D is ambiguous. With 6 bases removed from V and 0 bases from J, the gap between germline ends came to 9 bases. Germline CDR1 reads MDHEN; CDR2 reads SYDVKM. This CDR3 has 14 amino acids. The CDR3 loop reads CASSAIYSNQPQHF. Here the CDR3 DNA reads TGTGCCAGCAGCGCGATCTATAGCAATCAGCCCCAGCATTTT. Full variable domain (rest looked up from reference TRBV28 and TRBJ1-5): DVKVTQSSRYLVKRTGEKVFLECVQDMDHENMFWYRQDPGLGLRLIYFSYDVKMKEKGDIPEGYSVSREKKERFSLILESASTNQTSMYLCASSAIYSNQPQHFGDGTRLSIL.

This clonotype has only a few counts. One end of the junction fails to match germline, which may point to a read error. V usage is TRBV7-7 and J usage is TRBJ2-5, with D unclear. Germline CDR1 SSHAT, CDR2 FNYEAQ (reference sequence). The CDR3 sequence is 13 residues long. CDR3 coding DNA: TGTGCCAGCAGCGTAGCCTACCAAGAGACCCAGTACTTC. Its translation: CASSVAYQETQYF.

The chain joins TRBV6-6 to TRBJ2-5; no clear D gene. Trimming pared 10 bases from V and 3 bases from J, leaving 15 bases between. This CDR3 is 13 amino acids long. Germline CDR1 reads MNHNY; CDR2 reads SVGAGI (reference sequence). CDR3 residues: CATYSGVEETQYF. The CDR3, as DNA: TGTGCCACCTACTCGGGCGTAGAAGAGACCCAGTACTTC.

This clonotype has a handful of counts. CDR3 bases: TGTGCCAGCAGTCCGGGACAGGGGGCGGGTGAGCAGTTCTTC. Translating gives CASSPGQGAGEQFF. The rearrangement links TRBV6-5 to TRBJ2-1; 12 bases are a match to TRBD1. The germline V gene has CDR1 MNHEY and CDR2 SVGAGI. The CDR3 totals 14 residues. Trimming at V came to 5 bases and at J to 9 bases, leaving 5 bases not matched to a gene.